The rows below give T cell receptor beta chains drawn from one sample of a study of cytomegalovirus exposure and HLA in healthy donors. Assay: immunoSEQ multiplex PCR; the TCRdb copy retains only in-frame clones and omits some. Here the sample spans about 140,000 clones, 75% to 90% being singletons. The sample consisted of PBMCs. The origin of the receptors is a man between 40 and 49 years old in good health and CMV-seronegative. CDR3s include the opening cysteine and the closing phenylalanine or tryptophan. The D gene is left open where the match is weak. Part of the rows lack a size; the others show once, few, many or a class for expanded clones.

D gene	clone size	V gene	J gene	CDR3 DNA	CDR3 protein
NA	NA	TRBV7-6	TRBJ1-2	TGTGCCAGCAGCCTGACCGTTGGGGGGAATGGCTACACCTTC	CASSLTVGGNGYTF
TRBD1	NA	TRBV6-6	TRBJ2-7	TGTGCCAGCAGCTTGGACAGGGCCTACGAGCAGTACTTC	CASSLDRAYEQYF
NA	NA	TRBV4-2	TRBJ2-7	TGTGCCAGCAGCCAAGATCAACAGTCCTACGAGCAGTACTTC	CASSQDQQSYEQYF
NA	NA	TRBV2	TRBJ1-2	TGTGCCAGCAGTGTGACTGCGGAGGGCTACACCTTC	CASSVTAEGYTF
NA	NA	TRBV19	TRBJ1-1	TGTGCCAGTACCATTCTCCCGACCCGAACGGGGGCTGAAGCTTTCTTT	CASTILPTRTGAEAFF
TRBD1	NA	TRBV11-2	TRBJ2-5	TGTGCCAGCAGACAGGGGCAAGAGACCCAGTACTTC	CASRQGQETQYF
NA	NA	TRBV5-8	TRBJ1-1	TGTGCCAGCTTTAACTCCGGAGCTTTCTTT	CASFNSGAFF
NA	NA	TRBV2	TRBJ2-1	TGTGCCAGCAGGCAGACTACCTCTTCCTACAATGAGCAGTTCTTC	CASRQTTSSYNEQFF
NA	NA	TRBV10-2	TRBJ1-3	TGCGCCAGCAGTGAGTCTGTCAGCTCTGGAAACACCATATATTTT	CASSESVSSGNTIYF
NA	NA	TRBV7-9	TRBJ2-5	TGTGCCAGCAACCAGGGGTATGGGGAGCAGTACTTC	CASNQGYGEQYF
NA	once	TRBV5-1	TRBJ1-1	TGCGCCAGCAGCTTGGCTACGGGGGTCACTGAAGCTTTCTTT	CASSLATGVTEAFF
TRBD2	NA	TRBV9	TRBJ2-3	TGTGCCAGCAGCGAAGGACTAGCCGCAGATACGCAGTATTTT	CASSEGLAADTQYF
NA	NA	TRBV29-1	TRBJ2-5	TGCAGCGTTGAAGATAGTACAGTATGGGAGACCCAGTACTTC	CSVEDSTVWETQYF
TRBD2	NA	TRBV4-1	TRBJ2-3	TGCGCCAGCAGTCGGGGGGGCCGATCAGATACGCAGTATTTT	CASSRGGRSDTQYF
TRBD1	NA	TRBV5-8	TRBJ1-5	TGTGCCAGCAGCGGCACCGGGACAGGCAATCAGCCCCAGCATTTT	CASSGTGTGNQPQHF
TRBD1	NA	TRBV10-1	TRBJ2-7	TGCGCCAGCGGGGACAGTCTTAACTACGAGCAGTACTTC	CASGDSLNYEQYF
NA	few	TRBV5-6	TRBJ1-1	TGTGCCAGCAGCAGGGGAGGGGTCCCTGAAGCTTTCTTT	CASSRGGVPEAFF
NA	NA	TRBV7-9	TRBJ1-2	TGTGCCAGCACGGTACAGGGTTATGGCTACACCTTC	CASTVQGYGYTF
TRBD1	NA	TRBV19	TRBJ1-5	TGTGCCAGTAGTATGGTTTGGACAGGGGGCCAGCCCCAGCATTTT	CASSMVWTGGQPQHF
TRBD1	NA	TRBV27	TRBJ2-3	TGTGCCAGCAGTTTAATATGGGACAGGGGACCGTCCACAGATACGCAGTATTTT	CASSLIWDRGPSTDTQYF
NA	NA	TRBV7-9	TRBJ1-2	TGTGCCAGCAGCTCCATGACAGGTCGAGATGGCTACACCTTC	CASSSMTGRDGYTF
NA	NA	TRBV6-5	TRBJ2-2	TGTGCCAGCAGTTGGACACCAGAGTCCACCGGGGAGCTGTTTTTT	CASSWTPESTGELFF
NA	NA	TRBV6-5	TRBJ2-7	TGTGCCAGCAGCCAGGGACACCTTTACGAGCAGTACTTC	CASSQGHLYEQYF
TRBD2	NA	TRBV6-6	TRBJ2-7	TGTGCCAGTCACCTAGCGGGGGCTGCCTCCGCCGAGCAGTACTTC	CASHLAGAASAEQYF
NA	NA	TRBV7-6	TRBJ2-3	TGTGCCAGCAGCTTAGCCGTAGGAGCAGATACGCAGTATTTT	CASSLAVGADTQYF
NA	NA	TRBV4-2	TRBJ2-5	TGTGCCAGCAGCCAAGATACGGCGGGGGCTTATAATGGGGGGACCCAGTACTTC	CASSQDTAGAYNGGTQYF
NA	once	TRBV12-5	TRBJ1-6	TGTGCTAGTGGCTTTTCGGATTCACCCCTCCACTTT	CASGFSDSPLHF
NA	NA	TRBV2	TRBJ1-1	TGTGCCATCGGGACTGCCAACACTGAAGCTTTCTTT	CAIGTANTEAFF
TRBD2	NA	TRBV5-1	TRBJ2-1	TGCGCCAGCAGCTTGGAACCAGCGGGGGCGGTCGGGCAGTTCTTC	CASSLEPAGAVGQFF
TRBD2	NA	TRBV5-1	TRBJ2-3	TGCGCCAGCAGCCCGGGGGGGCAAGATACGCAGTATTTT	CASSPGGQDTQYF
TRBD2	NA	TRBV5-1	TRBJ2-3	TGCGCCAGCAGTCGTCTAGCGGGGGGGCAAGATACGCAGTATTTT	CASSRLAGGQDTQYF
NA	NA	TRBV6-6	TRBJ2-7	TGTGCCAGCAGTTACTCGACAGGAAGAACCTACGAGCAGTACTTC	CASSYSTGRTYEQYF
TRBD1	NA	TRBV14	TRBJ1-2	TGTGCCAGCAGCCAAGGACAGGGGCCGTACTATGGCTACACCTTC	CASSQGQGPYYGYTF
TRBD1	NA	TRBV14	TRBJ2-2	TGTGCCAGCAGCCGGCGTGACAGGGAAAGGACCGGGGAGCTGTTTTTT	CASSRRDRERTGELFF
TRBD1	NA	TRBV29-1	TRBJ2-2	TGCAGCGTTGCGGTAGGGGGCAACACCGGGGAGCTGTTTTTT	CSVAVGGNTGELFF
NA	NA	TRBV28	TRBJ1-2	TGTGCCAGCAGTTTACTTGGGGCCAGGGGATATGGCTACACCTTC	CASSLLGARGYGYTF
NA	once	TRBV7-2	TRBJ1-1	TGTGCCAGCAGCCCGTCCGGGACAAGTAACACTGAAGCTTTCTTT	CASSPSGTSNTEAFF
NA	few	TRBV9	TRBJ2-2	TGTGCCAGCAGCGTAGAGTTTTCAGCGAAGAACACCGGGGAGCTGTTTTTT	CASSVEFSAKNTGELFF
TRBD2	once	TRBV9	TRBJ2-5	TGTGCCAGCAGCGTAGGGGTAGCGGGGGTACAAGAGACCCAGTACTTC	CASSVGVAGVQETQYF
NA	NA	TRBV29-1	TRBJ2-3	TGCAGCGTCGCATCCGGGACTTTCACAGATACGCAGTATTTT	CSVASGTFTDTQYF
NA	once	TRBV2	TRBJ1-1	TGTGCCAGCAGTCACCCCGGGACACCGAACACTGAAGCTTTCTTT	CASSHPGTPNTEAFF
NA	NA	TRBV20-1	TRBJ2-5	TGCAGTGCTAGGGTAGAGGAGACCCAGTACTTC	CSARVEETQYF
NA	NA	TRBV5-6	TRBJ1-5	TGTGCCAGCAGCTCAGGACAGCTTGGCAGCAATCAGCCCCAGCATTTT	CASSSGQLGSNQPQHF
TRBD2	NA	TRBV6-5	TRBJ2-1	TGTGCCAGCGGGAGGGACAATGAGCAGTTCTTC	CASGRDNEQFF
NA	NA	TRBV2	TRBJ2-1	TGTGCCCCTACGGGCGGGGTGGGAAATGAGCAGTTCTTC	CAPTGGVGNEQFF
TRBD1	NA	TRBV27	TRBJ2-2	TGTGCCAGCGAACGCGGACAGGGTCGATGGCTGTTTTTT	CASERGQGRWLFF
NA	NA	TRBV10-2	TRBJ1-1	TGCGCCAGCAGTGAGTGGGGAGGGGCTAAAACTGAAGCTTTCTTT	CASSEWGGAKTEAFF
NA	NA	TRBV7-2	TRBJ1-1	TGTGCCGCGGGGGGGAAGAACACTGAAGCTTTCTTT	CAAGGKNTEAFF
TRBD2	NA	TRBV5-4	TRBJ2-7	TGTGCCAGCAGCTTGGAGGCTAGCGGGGGGTTATACGAGCAGTACTTC	CASSLEASGGLYEQYF
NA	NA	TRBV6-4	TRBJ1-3	TGTGCCAGCAGGGTGGACAGCTCTGGAAACACCATATATTTT	CASRVDSSGNTIYF
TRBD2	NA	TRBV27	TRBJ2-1	TGTGCCAGCTACGCGCTAGCGGGGGTCTGGTTCTTC	CASYALAGVWFF
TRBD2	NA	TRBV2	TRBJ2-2	TGTGCCAGCAAAAGGCTAGCGGGGGGGCAGAGCACCGGGGAGCTGTTTTTT	CASKRLAGGQSTGELFF
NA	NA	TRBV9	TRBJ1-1	TGTGCCAGCAGCGGACCTCGACAGGCCCTGAACACTGAAGCTTTCTTT	CASSGPRQALNTEAFF
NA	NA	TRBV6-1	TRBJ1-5	TGTGCCAGCAGTGAAACCAGGAATCAGCCCCAGCATTTT	CASSETRNQPQHF
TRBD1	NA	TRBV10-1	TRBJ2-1	TGCGCCAGCAGCTCGACAGGGAATGAGCAGTTCTTC	CASSSTGNEQFF